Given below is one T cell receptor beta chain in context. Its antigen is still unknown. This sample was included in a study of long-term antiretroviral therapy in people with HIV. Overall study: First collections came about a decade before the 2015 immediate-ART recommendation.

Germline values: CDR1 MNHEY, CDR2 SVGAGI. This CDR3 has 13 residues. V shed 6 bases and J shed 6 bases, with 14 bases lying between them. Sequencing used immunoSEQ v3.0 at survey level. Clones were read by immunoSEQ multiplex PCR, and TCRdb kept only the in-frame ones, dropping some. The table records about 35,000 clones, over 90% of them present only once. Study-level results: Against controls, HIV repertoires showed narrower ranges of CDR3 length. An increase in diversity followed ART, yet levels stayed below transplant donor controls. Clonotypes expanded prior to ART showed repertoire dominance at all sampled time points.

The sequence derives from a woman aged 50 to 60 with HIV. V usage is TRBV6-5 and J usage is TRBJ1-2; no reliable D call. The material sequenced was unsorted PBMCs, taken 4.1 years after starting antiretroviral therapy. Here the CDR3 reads CASSLTIGNGYTF. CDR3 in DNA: TGTGCCAGCAGCCTTACCATAGGGAATGGCTACACCTTC.